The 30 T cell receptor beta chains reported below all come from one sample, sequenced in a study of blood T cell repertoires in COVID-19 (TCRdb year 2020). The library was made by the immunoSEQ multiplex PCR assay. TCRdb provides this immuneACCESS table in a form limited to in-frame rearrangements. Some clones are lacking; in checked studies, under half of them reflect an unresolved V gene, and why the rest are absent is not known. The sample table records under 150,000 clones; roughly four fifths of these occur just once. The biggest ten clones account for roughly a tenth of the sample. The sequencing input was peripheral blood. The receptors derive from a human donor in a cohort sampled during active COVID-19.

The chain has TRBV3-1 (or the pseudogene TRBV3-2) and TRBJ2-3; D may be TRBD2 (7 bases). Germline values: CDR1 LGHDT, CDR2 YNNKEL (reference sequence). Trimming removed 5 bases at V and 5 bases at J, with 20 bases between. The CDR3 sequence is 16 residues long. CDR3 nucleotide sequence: TGTGCCAGCAGCAACTGGTTCCGGGGGGCAAAAGATACGCAGTATTTT. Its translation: CASSNWFRGAKDTQYF.

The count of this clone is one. The CDR3 DNA is TGTGCCAGCAGCTTGGAACAGGGGGACATGAACACTGAAGCTTTCTTT. Its protein is CASSLEQGDMNTEAFF. J is TRBJ1-1 and V is TRBV5-4; TRBD1 matches 8 bases. The length of the CDR3 is 16 residues. The germline V gene encodes CDR1 SGHNT and CDR2 YYREEE (reference sequence). The junction had 4 bases not matched to a gene; V was cut back by 0 bases and J by 0 bases.

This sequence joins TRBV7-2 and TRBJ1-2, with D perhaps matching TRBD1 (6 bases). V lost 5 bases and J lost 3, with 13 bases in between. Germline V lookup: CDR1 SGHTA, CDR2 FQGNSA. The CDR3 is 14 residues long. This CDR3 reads CASSPQQGDYGYTF. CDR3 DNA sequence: TGTGCCAGCAGCCCCCAACAGGGAGACTATGGCTACACCTTC.

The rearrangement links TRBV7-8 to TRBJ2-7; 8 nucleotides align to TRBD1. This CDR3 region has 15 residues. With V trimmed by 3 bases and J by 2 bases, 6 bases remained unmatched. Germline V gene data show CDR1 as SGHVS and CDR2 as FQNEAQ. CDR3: CASSFGQGPAYEQYF. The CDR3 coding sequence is TGTGCCAGCAGCTTCGGACAGGGCCCAGCCTACGAGCAGTACTTC.

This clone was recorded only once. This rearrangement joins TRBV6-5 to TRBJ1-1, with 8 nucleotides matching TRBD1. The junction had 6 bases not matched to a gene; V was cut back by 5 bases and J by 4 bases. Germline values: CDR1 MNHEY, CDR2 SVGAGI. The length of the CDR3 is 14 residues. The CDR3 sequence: CASSTPDRATEAFF. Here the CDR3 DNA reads TGTGCCAGCAGTACCCCGGACAGGGCCACTGAAGCTTTCTTT.

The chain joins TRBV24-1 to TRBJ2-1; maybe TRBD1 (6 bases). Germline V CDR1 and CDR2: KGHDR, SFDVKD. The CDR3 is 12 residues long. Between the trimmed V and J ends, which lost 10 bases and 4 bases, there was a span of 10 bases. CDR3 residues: CATRDTYNEQFF. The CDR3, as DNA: TGTGCCACTCGGGACACTTACAATGAGCAGTTCTTC.

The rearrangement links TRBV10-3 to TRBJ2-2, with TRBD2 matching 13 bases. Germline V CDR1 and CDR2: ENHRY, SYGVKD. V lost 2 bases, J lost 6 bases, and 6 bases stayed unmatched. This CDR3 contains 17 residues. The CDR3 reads CAISELLAGGPAGELFF. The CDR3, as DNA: TGTGCCATCAGTGAGCTACTAGCGGGGGGGCCGGCCGGGGAGCTGTTTTTT.

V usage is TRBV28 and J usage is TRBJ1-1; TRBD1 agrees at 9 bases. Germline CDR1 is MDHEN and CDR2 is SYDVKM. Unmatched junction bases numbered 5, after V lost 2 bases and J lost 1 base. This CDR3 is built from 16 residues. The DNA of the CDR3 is TGTGCCAGCAGTTTAAGGGGACAGGGCCCGAACACTGAAGCTTTCTTT. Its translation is CASSLRGQGPNTEAFF.

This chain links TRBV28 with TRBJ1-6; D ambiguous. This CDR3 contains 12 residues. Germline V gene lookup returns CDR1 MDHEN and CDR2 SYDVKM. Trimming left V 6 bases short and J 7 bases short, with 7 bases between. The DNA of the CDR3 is TGTGCCAGCAGCCTAGAGAATTCACCCCTCCACTTT. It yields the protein CASSLENSPLHF.

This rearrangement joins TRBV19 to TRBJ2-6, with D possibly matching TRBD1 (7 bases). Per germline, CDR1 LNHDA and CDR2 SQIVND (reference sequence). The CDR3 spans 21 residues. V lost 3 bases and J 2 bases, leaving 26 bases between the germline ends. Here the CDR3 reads CASSMGLWGQSFTPGANVLTF. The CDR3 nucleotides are TGTGCCAGTAGTATGGGACTCTGGGGACAGTCCTTTACCCCTGGGGCCAACGTCCTGACTTTC.

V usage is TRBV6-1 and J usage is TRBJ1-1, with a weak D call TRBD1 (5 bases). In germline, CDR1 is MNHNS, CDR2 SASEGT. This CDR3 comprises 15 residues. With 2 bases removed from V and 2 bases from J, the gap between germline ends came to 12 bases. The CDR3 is CASSESGGVNTEAFF. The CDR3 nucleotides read TGTGCCAGCAGTGAAAGTGGGGGGGTTAACACTGAAGCTTTCTTT.

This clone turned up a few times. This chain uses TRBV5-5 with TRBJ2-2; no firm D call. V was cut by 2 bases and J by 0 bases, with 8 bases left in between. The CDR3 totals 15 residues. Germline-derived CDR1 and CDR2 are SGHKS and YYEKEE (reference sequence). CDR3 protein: CASSFSSSNTGELFF. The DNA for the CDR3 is TGTGCCAGCAGCTTCTCCAGTTCGAACACCGGGGAGCTGTTTTTT.

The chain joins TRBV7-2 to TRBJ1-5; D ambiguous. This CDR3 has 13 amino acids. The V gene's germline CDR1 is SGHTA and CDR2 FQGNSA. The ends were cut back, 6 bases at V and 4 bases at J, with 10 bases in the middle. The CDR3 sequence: CASRSDWNQPQHF. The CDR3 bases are TGTGCCAGCAGATCCGACTGGAATCAGCCCCAGCATTTT.

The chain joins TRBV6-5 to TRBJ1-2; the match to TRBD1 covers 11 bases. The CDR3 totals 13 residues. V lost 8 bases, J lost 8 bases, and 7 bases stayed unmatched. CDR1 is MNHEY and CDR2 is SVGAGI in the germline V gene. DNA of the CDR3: TGTGCCAGCTTCTCCGGGACAGGGGGAGGCTACACCTTC. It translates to CASFSGTGGGYTF.

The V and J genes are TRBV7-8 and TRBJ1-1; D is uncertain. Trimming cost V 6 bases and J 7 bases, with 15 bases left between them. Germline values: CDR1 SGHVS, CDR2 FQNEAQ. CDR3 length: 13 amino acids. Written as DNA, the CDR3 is TGTGCCAGCAGTCAAACGCAAGTCGGTGAAGCTTTCTTT. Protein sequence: CASSQTQVGEAFF.

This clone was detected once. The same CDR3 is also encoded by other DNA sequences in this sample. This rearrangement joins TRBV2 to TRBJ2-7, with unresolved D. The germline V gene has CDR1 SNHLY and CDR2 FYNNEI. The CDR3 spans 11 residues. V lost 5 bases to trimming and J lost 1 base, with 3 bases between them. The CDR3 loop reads CASSSSYEQYF. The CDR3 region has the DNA TGTGCCAGCAGTTCTTCCTACGAGCAGTACTTC. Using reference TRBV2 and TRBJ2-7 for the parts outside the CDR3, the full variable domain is EPEVTQTPSHQVTQMGQEVILRCVPISNHLYFYWYRQILGQKVEFLVSFYNNEISEKSEIFDDQFSVERPDGSNFTLKIRSTKLEDSAMYFCASSSSYEQYFGPGTRLTVT.

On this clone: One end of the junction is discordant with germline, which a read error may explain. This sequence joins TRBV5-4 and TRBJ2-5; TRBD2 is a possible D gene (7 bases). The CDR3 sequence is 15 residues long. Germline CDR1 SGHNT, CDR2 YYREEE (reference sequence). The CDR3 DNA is TGTGCCAGCAGTTTGGCCGGGGGGCGCCAAGAGACCCAGTACTTC. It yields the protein CASSLAGGRQETQYF.

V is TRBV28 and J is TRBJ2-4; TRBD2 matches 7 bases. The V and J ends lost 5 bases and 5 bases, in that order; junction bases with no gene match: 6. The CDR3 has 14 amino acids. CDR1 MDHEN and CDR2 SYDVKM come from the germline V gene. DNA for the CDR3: TGTGCCAGCAGTCCCGGGGGGAGAGAAAACATTCAGTACTTC. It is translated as CASSPGGRENIQYF.

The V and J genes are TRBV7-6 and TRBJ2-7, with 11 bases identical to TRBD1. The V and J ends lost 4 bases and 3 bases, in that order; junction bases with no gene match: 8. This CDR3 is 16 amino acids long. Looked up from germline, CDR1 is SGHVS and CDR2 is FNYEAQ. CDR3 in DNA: TGTGCCAGCAGCTCCCGGCCGGGACAGGGGGTCTACGAGCAGTACTTC. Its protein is CASSSRPGQGVYEQYF. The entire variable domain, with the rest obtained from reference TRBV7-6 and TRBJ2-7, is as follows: GAGVSQSPRYKVTKRGQDVALRCDPISGHVSLYWYRQALGQGPEFLTYFNYEAQQDKSGLPNDRFSAERPEGSISTLTIQRTEQRDSAMYRCASSSRPGQGVYEQYFGPGTRLTVT.

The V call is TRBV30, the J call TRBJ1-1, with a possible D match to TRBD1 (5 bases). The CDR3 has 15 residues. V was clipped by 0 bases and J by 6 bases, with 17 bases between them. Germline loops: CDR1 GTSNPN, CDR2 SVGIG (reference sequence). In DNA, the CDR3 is TGTGCCTGGAGTGTAATCGGACGGGGGTCCGCTGAAGCTTTCTTT. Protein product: CAWSVIGRGSAEAFF.

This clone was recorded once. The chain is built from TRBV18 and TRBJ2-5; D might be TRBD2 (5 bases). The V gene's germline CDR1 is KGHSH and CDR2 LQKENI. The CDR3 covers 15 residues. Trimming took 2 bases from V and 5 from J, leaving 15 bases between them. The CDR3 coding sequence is TGTGCCAGCTCACCATCAGGACTTTTTGGGGAGACCCAGTACTTC. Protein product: CASSPSGLFGETQYF.

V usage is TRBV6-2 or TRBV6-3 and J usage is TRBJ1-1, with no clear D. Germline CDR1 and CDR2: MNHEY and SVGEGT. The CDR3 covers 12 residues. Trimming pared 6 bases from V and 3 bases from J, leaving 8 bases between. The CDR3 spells CASSLTDTEAFF. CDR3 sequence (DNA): TGTGCCAGCAGCTTAACAGACACTGAAGCTTTCTTT.

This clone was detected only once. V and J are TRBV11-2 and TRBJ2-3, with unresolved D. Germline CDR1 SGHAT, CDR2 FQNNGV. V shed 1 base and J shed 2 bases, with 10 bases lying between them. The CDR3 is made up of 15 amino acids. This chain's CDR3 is CASSLGTTITDTQYF. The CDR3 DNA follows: TGTGCCAGCAGCTTAGGTACTACGATCACAGATACGCAGTATTTT.

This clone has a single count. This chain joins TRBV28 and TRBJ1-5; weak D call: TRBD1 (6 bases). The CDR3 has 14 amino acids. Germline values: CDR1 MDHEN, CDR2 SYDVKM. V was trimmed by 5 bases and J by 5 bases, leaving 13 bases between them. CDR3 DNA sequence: TGTGCCAGCAGTCCAGGACAGAGAGATCAGCCCCAGCATTTT. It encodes CASSPGQRDQPQHF.

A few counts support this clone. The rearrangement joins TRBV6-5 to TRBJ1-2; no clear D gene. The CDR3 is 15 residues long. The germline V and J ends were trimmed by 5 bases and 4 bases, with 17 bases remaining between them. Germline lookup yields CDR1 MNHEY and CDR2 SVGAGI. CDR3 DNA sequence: TGTGCCAGCAGTCCGAAATACGAGTCTACCTATGGCTACACCTTC. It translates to CASSPKYESTYGYTF.

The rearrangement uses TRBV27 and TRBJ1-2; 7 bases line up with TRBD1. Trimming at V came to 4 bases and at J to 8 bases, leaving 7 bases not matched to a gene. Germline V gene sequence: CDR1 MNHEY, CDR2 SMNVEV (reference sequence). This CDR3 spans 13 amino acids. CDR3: CASSSWDSGGYTF. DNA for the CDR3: TGTGCCAGCAGTTCCTGGGACAGCGGAGGCTACACCTTC.

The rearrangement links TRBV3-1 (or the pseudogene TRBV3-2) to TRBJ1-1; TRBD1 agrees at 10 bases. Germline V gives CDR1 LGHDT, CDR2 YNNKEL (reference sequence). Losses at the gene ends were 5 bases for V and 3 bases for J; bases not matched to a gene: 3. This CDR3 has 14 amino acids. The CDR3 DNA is TGTGCCAGCAGCGGACAGGGGGTCTACACTGAAGCTTTCTTT. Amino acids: CASSGQGVYTEAFF.

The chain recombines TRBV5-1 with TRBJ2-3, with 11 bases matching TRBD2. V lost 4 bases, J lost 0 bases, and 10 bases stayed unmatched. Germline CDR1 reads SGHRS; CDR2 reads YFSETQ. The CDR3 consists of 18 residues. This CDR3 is CASSPTQTSGASTDTQYF. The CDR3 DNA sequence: TGCGCCAGCAGCCCCACGCAGACTAGCGGGGCTAGCACAGATACGCAGTATTTT.

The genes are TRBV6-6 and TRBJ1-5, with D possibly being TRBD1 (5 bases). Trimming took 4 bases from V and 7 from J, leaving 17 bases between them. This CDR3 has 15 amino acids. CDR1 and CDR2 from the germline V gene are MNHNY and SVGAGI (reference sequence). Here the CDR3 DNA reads TGTGCCAGCAGTTCCCCTGGAGGGACGGGACAGCCCCAGCATTTT. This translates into CASSSPGGTGQPQHF.

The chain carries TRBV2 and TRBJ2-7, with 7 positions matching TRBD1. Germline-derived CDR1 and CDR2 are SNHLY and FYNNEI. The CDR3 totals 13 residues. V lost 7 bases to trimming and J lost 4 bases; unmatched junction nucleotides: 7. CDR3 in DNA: TGTGCCAGCAAGAGGGAACAGGGGTACGAGCAGTACTTC. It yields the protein CASKREQGYEQYF. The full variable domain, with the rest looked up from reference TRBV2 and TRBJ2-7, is EPEVTQTPSHQVTQMGQEVILRCVPISNHLYFYWYRQILGQKVEFLVSFYNNEISEKSEIFDDQFSVERPDGSNFTLKIRSTKLEDSAMYFCASKREQGYEQYFGPGTRLTVT.